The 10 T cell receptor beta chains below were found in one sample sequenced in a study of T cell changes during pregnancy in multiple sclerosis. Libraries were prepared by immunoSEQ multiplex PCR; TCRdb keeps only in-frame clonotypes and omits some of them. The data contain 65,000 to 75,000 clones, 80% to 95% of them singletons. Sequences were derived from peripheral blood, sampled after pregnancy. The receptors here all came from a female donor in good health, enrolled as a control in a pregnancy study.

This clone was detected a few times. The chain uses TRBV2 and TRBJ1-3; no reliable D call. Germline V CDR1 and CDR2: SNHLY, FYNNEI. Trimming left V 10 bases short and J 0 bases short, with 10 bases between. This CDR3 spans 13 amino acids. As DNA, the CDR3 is TGTGCCACCACCGAGGGCTCTGGAAACACCATATATTTT. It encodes CATTEGSGNTIYF.

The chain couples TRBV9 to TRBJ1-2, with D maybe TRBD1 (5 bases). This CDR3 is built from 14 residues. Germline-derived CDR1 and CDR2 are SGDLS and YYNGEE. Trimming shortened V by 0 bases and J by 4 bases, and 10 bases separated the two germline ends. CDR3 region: CASSVEGSAYGYTF. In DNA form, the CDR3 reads TGTGCCAGCAGCGTAGAGGGGTCTGCCTATGGCTACACCTTC.

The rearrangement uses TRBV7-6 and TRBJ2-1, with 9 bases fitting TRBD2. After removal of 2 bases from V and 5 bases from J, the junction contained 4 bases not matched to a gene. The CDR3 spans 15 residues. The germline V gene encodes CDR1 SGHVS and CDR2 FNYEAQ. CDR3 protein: CASSLSLAGNNEQFF. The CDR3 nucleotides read TGTGCCAGCAGCTTATCCCTAGCGGGGAACAATGAGCAGTTCTTC. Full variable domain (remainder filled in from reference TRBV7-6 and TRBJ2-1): GAGVSQSPRYKVTKRGQDVALRCDPISGHVSLYWYRQALGQGPEFLTYFNYEAQQDKSGLPNDRFSAERPEGSISTLTIQRTEQRDSAMYRCASSLSLAGNNEQFFGPGTRLTVL.

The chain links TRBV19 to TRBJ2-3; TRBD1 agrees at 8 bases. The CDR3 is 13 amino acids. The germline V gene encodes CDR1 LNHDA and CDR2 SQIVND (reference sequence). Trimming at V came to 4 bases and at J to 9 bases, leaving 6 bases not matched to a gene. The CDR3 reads CASSRTGYDTQYF. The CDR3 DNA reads TGTGCCAGTAGTAGGACAGGGTACGACACGCAGTATTTT.

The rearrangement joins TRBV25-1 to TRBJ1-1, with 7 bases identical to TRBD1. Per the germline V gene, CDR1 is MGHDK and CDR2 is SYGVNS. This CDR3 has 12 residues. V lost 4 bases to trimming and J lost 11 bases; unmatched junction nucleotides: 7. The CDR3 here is CASSGGQDWAFF. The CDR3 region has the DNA TGTGCCAGCAGTGGAGGACAGGACTGGGCTTTCTTT.

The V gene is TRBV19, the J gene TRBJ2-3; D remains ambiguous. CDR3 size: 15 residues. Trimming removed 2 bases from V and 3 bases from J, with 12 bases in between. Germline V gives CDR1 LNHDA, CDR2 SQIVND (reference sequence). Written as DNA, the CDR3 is TGTGCCAGTAGTATAAAGCAGGATTGGACAGATACGCAGTATTTT. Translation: CASSIKQDWTDTQYF.

CDR3 protein: CASQRTGYYEQYF. As DNA, the CDR3 is TGTGCCAGCCAGAGGACAGGTTACTACGAGCAGTACTTC. The V call is TRBV7-2, the J call TRBJ2-7; 7 bases are a match to TRBD1. Trimming took 8 bases from V and 3 from J; bases not matched to a gene: 7. Germline CDR1 SGHTA, CDR2 FQGNSA. The CDR3 is made up of 13 amino acids.

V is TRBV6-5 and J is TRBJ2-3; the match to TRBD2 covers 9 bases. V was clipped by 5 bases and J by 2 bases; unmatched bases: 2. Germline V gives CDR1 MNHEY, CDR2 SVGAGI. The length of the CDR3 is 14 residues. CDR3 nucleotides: TGTGCCAGCAGTCTAGCGGGATACACAGATACGCAGTATTTT. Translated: CASSLAGYTDTQYF.

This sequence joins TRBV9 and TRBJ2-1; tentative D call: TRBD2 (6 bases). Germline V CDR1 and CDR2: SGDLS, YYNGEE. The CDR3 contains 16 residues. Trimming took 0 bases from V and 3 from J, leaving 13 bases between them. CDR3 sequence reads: CASSVATTSYYNEQFF. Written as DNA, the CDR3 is TGTGCCAGCAGCGTAGCTACGACTAGTTACTACAATGAGCAGTTCTTC. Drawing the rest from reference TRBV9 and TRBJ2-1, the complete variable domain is DSGVTQTPKHLITATGQRVTLRCSPRSGDLSVYWYQQSLDQGLQFLIQYYNGEERAKGNILERFSAQQFPDLHSELNLSSLELGDSALYFCASSVATTSYYNEQFFGPGTRLTVL.

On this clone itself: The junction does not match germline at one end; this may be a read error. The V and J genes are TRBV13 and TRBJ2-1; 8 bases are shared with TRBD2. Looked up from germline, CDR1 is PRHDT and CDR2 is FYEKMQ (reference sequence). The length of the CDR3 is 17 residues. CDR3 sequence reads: CASSLGLGGAILNEQFF. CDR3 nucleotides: TGTGCCAGCAGTTTAGGCCTCGGGGGGGCCATTTTAAATGAGCAGTTCTTC.